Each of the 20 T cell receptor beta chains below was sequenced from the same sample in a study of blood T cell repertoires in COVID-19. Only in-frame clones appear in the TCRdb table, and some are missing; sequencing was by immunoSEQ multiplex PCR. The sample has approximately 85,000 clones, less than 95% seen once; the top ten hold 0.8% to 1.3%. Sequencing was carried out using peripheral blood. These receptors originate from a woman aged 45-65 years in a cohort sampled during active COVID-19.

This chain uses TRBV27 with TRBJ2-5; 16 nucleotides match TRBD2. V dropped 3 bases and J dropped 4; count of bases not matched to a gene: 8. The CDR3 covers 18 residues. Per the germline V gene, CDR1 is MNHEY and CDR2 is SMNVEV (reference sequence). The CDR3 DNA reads TGTGCCAGCAGTTTTAGGGGACTAGCGGGAGGGCCCTCAGAGACCCAGTACTTC. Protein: CASSFRGLAGGPSETQYF.

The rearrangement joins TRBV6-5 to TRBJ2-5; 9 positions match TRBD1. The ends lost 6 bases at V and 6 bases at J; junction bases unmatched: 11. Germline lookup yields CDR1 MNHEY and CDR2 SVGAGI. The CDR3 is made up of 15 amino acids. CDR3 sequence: CASRPTGGAEKTQYF. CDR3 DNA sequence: TGTGCCAGCAGACCAACAGGGGGCGCGGAGAAGACCCAGTACTTC.

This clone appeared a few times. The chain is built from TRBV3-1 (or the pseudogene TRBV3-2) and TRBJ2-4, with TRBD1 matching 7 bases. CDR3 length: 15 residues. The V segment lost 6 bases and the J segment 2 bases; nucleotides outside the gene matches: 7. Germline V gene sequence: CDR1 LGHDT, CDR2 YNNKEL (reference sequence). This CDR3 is CASRGGGATKNIQYF. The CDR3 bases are TGTGCCAGCAGAGGGGGCGGAGCGACCAAAAACATTCAGTACTTC.

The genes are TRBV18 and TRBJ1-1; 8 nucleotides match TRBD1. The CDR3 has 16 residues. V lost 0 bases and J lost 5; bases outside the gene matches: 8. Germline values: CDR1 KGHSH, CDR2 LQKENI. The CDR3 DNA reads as TGTGCCAGCTCACCACCGCAGGGGGCTTTAGGGACTGAAGCTTTCTTT. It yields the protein CASSPPQGALGTEAFF.

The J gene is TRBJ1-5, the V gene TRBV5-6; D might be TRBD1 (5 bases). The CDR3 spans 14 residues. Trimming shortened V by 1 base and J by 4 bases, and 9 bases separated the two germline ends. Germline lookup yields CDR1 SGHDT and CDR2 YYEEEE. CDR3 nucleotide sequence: TGTGCCAGCAGCTTGTTGGCAGGGAATCAGCCCCAGCATTTT. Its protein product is CASSLLAGNQPQHF. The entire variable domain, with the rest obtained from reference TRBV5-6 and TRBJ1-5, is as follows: DAGVTQSPTHLIKTRGQQVTLRCSPKSGHDTVSWYQQALGQGPQFIFQYYEEEERQRGNFPDRFSGHQFPNYSSELNVNALLLGDSALYLCASSLLAGNQPQHFGDGTRLSIL.

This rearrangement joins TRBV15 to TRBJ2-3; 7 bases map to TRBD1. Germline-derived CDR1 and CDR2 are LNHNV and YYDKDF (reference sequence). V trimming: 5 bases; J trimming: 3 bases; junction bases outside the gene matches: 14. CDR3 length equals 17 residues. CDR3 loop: CATSGQSETGITDTQYF. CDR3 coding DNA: TGTGCCACCAGCGGTCAATCTGAGACAGGGATTACAGATACGCAGTATTTT.

CDR3 nucleotides: TGTGCCAGCAGTGAAACCGGGGGCAATCAGCCCCAGCATTTT. Protein product: CASSETGGNQPQHF. The V gene is TRBV2, the J gene TRBJ1-5; D unclear. CDR3 length: 14 amino acids. Germline V gives CDR1 SNHLY, CDR2 FYNNEI. Trimming stripped 2 bases from V and 2 bases from J, with 7 bases between.

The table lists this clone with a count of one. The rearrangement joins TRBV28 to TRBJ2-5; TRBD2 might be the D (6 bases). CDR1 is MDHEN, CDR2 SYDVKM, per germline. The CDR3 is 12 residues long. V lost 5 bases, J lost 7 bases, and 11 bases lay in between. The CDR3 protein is CASSLLGGTQYF. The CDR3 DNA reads TGTGCCAGCAGTCTTCTGGGGGGGACCCAGTACTTC.

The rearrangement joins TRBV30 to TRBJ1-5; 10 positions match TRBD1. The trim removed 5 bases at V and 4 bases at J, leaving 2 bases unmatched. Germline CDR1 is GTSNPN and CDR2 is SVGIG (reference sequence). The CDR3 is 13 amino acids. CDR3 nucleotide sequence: TGTGCCTGGGGACAGGGGGGGAATCAGCCCCAGCATTTT. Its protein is CAWGQGGNQPQHF.

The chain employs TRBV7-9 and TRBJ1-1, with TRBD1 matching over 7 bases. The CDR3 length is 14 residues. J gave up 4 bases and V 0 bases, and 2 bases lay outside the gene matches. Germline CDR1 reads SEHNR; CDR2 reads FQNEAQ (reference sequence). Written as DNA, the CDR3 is TGTGCCAGCAGCTTAGCCGGGACAGTCACTGAAGCTTTCTTT. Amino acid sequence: CASSLAGTVTEAFF.

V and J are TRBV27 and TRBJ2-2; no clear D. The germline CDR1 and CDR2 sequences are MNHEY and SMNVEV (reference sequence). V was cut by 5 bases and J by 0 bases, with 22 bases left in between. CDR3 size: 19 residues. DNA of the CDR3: TGTGCCAGCAGTCCAGCCTCAAGTGGATTAGCCGCGAACACCGGGGAGCTGTTTTTT. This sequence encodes CASSPASSGLAANTGELFF.

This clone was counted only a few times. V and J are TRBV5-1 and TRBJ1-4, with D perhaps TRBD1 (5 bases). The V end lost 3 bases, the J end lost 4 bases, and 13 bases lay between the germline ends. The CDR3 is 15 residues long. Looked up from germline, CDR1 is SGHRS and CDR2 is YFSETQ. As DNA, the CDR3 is TGCGCCAGCAGCTCAGGACAAGACTTTAATGAAAAACTGTTTTTT. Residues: CASSSGQDFNEKLFF. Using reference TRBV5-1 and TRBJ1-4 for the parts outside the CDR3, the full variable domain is KAGVTQTPRYLIKTRGQQVTLSCSPISGHRSVSWYQQTPGQGLQFLFEYFSETQRNKGNFPGRFSGRQFSNSRSEMNVSTLELGDSALYLCASSSGQDFNEKLFFGSGTQLSVL.

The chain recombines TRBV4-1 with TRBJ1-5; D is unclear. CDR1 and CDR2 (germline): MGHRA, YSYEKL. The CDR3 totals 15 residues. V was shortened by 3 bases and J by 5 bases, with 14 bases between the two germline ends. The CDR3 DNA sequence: TGCGCCAGCAGCCAGGATGATCAGGTCCATCAGCCCCAGCATTTT. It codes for CASSQDDQVHQPQHF.

The DNA for the CDR3 is TGTGCCAGCCTTCTAGCGGGCGCCGGGGAGCTGTTTTTT. It encodes CASLLAGAGELFF. The chain couples TRBV2 to TRBJ2-2; the match to TRBD2 covers 8 bases. The CDR3 runs 13 residues. CDR1 is SNHLY and CDR2 is FYNNEI in the germline V gene. The V gene end was trimmed by 8 bases and the J gene end by 6 bases; junction bases not matched to a gene: 5.

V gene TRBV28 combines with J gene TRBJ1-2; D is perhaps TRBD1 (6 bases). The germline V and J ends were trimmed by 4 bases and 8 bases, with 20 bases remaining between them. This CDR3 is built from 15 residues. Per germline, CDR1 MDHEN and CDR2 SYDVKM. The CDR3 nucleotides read TGTGCCAGCAGTTGGGGAACAACAGGGTTAGGGGGCTACACCTTC. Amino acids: CASSWGTTGLGGYTF.

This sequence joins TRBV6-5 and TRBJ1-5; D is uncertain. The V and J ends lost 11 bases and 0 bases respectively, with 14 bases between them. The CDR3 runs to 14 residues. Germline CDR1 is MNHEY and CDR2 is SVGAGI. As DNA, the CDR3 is TGTGCCGGCTCCTTCGGGATTAGCAATCAGCCCCAGCATTTT. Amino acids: CAGSFGISNQPQHF.

This chain's CDR3 is CAISGPRSAEAFF. The CDR3 DNA sequence: TGTGCCATTTCAGGGCCCAGGTCCGCTGAAGCTTTCTTT. The chain combines TRBV19 with TRBJ1-1; D might be TRBD1 (5 bases). The germline V and J ends were trimmed by 10 bases and 6 bases, with 18 bases remaining between them. This CDR3 spans 13 amino acids. The germline V gene encodes CDR1 LNHDA and CDR2 SQIVND (reference sequence).

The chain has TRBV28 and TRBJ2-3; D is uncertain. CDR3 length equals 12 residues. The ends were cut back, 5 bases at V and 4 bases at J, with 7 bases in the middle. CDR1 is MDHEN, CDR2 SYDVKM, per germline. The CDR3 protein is CASSTQADTQYF. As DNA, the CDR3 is TGTGCCAGCAGTACCCAGGCAGATACGCAGTATTTT. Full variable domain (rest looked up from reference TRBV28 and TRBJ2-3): DVKVTQSSRYLVKRTGEKVFLECVQDMDHENMFWYRQDPGLGLRLIYFSYDVKMKEKGDIPEGYSVSREKKERFSLILESASTNQTSMYLCASSTQADTQYFGPGTRLTVL.

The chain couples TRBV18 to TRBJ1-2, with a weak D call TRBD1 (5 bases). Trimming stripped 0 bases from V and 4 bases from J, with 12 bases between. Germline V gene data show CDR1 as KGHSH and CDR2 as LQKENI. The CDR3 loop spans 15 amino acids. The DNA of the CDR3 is TGTGCCAGCTCACCACCGGGGGGAAGGGGCTATGGCTACACCTTC. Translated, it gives CASSPPGGRGYGYTF.

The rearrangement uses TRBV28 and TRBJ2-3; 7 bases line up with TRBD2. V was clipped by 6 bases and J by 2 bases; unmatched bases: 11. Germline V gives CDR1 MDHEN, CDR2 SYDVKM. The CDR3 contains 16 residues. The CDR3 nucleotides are TGTGCCAGCAGATCCCCTAGCGGAGGAAACACAGATACGCAGTATTTT. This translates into CASRSPSGGNTDTQYF.